This T cell receptor (beta chain) was documented in a study of PD-L1 blockade in urothelial cancer. Study summary: Patients' prior chemotherapy regimens numbered 0 to 3. Among blood samples, the median T cell count was some 140,000. Whole-study findings and limits: Better survival was predicted by below-median pretreatment blood TCR clonality.

From germline, CDR1 is SGHVS and CDR2 FQNEAQ. This CDR3 is 15 amino acids long. Trimming took 2 bases from V and 1 from J, leaving 11 bases between them. Comments on this clone: What it binds is unknown.

The time point was: pretreatment peripheral blood. Clones were read by immunoSEQ multiplex PCR, and TCRdb kept only the in-frame ones, dropping some. The table includes 70,000 to 95,000 clones, about 83% detected once. This specimen was PBMCs, taken around atezolizumab (anti-PD-L1) treatment. This receptor was obtained from a man in his fifties or sixties with urothelial cancer. The V gene is TRBV7-8, the J gene TRBJ1-2; D uncertain. CDR3 coding DNA: TGTGCCAGCAGCTTAACGTCCACCGGTAACTATGGCTACACCTTC. This translates into CASSLTSTGNYGYTF.